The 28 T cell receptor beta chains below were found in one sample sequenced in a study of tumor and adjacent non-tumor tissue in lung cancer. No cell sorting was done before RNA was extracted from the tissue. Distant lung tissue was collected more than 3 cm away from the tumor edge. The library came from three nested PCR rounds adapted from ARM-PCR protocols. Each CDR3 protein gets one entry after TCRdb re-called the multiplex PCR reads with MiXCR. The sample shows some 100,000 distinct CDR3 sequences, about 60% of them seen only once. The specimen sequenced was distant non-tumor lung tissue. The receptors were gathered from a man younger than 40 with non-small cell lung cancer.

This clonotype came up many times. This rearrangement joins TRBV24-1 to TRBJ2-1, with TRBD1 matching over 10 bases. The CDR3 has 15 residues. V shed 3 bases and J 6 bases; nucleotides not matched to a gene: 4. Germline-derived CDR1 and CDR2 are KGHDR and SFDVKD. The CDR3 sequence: CATSDEGQGRNEQFF. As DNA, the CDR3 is TGTGCCACCAGTGATGAGGGACAGGGGCGCAATGAGCAGTTCTTC.

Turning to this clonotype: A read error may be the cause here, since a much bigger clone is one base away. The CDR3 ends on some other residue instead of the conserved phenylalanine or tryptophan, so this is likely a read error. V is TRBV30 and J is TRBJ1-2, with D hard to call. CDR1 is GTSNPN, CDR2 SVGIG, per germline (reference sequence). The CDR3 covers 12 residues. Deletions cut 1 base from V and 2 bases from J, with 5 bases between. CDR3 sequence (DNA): TGTGCCTGGAGTGACGCGAACTATGGCTACACCTCC. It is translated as CAWSDANYGYTS.

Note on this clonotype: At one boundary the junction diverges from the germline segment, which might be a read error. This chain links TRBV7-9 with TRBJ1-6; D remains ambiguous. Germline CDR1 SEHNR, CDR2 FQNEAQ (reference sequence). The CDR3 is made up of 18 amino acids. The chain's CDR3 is CASSLELGWRTNISSLHF. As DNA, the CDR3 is TGTGCCAGCAGCTTAGAATTGGGATGGCGGACCAATATTTCATCCCTCCACTTT.

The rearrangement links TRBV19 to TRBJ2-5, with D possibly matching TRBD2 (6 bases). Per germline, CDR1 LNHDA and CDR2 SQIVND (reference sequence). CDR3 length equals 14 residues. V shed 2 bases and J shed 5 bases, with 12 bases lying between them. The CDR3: CASSISLRGETQYF. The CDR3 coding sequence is TGTGCCAGTAGTATAAGTCTCCGGGGGGAGACCCAGTACTTC.

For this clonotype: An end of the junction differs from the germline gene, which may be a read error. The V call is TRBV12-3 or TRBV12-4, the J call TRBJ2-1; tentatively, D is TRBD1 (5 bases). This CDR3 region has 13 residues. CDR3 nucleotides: TGTGCCGGCAGTCCCCGACAGACCAATGAGCAGTTCTTC. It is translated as CAGSPRQTNEQFF.

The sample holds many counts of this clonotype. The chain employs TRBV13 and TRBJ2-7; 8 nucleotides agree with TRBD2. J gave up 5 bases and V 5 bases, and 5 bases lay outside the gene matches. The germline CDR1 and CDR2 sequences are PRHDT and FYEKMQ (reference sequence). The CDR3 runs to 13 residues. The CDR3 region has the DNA TGTGCCAGCAGCCGAGGACTAGCCCACGAGCAGTACTTC. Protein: CASSRGLAHEQYF.

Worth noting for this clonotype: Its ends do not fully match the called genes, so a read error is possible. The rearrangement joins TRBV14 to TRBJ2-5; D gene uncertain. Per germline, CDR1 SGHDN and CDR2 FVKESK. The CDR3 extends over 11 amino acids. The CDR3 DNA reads TGTGCCTGCAGCCAATTCGAGATCCAGTACTTC. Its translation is CACSQFEIQYF.

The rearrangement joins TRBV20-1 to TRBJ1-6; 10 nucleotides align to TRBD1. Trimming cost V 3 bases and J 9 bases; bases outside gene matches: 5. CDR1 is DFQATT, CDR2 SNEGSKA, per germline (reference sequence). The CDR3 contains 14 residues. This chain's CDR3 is CSASRGQGRSPLHF. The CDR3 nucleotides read TGCAGTGCTAGTAGGGGACAGGGGCGTTCACCCCTCCACTTT.

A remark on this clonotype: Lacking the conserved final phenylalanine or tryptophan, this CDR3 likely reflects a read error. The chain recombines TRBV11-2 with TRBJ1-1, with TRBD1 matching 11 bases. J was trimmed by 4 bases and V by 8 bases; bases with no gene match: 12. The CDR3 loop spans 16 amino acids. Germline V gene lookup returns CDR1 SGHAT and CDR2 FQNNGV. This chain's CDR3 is CASGHASGTGGTEAFL. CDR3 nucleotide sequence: TGTGCCAGCGGCCACGCTTCCGGGACAGGGGGCACTGAAGCTTTCTTA.

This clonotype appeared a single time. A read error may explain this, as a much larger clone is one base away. The CDR3 here is CASNQDVKPREKLFF. The CDR3 DNA is TGTGCCAGCAACCAAGATGTAAAGCCGCGCGAAAAACTGTTTTTT. This chain links TRBV4-2 with TRBJ1-4; no clear D gene. CDR3 length: 15 amino acids. Germline V lookup: CDR1 LGHNA, CDR2 YNFKEQ.

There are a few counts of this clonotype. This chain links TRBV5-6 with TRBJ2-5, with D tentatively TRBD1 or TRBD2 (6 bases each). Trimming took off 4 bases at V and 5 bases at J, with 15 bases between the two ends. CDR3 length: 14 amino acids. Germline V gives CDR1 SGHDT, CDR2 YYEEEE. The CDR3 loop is CASSTGDTRETQYF. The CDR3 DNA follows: TGTGCCAGCAGCACGGGGGACACGCGCGAGACCCAGTACTTC.

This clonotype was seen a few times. CDR3 coding DNA: TGTGCCACCAGTGAGGCTGGGACCTATGGCTACACCTTC. It codes for CATSEAGTYGYTF. The J gene is TRBJ1-2, the V gene TRBV24-1; TRBD1 is a possible D gene (5 bases). V lost 4 bases and J 4 bases, leaving 9 bases between the germline ends. The germline CDR1 and CDR2 sequences are KGHDR and SFDVKD. The CDR3 consists of 13 residues.

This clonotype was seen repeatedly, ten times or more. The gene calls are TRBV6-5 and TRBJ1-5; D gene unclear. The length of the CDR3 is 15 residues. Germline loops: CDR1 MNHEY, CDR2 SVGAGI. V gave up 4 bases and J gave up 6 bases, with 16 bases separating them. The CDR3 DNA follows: TGTGCCAGCAGTTCCGACTTTGGGGAGGTTCAGCCCCAGCATTTT. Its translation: CASSSDFGEVQPQHF.

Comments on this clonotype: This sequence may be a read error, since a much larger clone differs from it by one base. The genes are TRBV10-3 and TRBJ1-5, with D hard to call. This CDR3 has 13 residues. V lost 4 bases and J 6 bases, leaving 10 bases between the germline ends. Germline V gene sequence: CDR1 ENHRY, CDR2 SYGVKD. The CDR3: CAISGMGPQPQHF. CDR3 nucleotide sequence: TGTGCCATCAGTGGTATGGGCCCTCAGCCCCAGCATTTT.

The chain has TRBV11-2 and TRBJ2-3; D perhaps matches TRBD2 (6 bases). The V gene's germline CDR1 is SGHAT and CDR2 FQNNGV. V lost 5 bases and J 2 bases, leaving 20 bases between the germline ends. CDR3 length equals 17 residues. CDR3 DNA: TGTGCCAGCAGCCCCCGGGGCGGGGAAGGTTTCACAGATACGCAGTATTTT. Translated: CASSPRGGEGFTDTQYF. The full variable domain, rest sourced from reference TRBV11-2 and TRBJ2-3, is EAGVAQSPRYKIIEKRQSVAFWCNPISGHATLYWYQQILGQGPKLLIQFQNNGVVDDSQLPKDRFSAERLKGVDSTLKIQPAKLEDSAVYLCASSPRGGEGFTDTQYFGPGTRLTVL.

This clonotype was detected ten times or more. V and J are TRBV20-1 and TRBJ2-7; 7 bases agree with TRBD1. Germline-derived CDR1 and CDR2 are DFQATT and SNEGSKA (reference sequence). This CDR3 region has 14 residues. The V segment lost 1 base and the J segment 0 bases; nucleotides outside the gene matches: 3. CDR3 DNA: TGCAGTGCTAGAGGCCGGGACAGCTCCTACGAGCAGTACTTC. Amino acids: CSARGRDSSYEQYF.

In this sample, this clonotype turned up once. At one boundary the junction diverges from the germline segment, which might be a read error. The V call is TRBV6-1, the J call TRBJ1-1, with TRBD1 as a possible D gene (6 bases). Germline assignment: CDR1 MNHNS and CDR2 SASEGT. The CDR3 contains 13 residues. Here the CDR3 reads CAIQGRRLTEASF. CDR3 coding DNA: TGTGCCATACAGGGCCGTCGACTCACTGAAGCTTCCTTT.

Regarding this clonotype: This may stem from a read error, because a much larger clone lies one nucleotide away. CDR3 residues: CASSILTFQETQYF. The CDR3 DNA sequence: TGTGCCAGCAGTATATTGACTTTCCAAGAGACCCAGTACTTC. The rearrangement joins TRBV12-3 or TRBV12-4 to TRBJ2-5, with D unresolved. The V end lost 5 bases, the J end lost 1 base, and 11 bases lay between the germline ends. The CDR3 is 14 residues long.

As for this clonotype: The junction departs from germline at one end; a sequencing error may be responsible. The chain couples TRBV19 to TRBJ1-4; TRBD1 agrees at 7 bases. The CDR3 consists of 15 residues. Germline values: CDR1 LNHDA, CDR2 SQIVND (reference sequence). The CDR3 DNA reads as TGTGCCATTAGTATCGCGGGACAGCCAAATGAAAAACTGTTTTTT. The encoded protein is CAISIAGQPNEKLFF.

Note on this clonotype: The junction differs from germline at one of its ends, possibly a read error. CDR3 in amino acids: CASSSNLGGGSSFWIF. The DNA for the CDR3 is TGTGCCAGCAGCTCGAATCTTGGGGGGGGGTCCTCTTTCTGGATCTTC. This chain uses TRBV11-2 with TRBJ2-1; 7 nucleotides match TRBD2. The CDR3 has 16 residues. Germline values: CDR1 SGHAT, CDR2 FQNNGV.

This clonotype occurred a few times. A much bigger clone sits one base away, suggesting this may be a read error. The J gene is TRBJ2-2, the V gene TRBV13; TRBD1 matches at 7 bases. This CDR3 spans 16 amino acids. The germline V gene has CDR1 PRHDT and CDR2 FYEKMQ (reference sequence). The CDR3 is CASSSGQVSNTGELLF. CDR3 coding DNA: TGTGCCAGCAGCTCAGGACAGGTATCGAACACCGGGGAGCTGCTTTTT.

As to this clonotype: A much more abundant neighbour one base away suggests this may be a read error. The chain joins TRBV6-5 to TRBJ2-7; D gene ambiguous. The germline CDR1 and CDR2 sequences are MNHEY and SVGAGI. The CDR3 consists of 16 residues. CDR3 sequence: CASRNTRTVSSYGQYF. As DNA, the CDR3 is TGTGCCAGCAGGAATACGAGGACGGTTAGCTCCTACGGGCAGTACTTC.

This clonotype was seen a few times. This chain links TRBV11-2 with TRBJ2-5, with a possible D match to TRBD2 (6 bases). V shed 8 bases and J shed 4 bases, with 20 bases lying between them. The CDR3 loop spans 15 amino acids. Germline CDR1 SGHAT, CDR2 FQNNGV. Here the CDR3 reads CASWLSMGGRETQYF. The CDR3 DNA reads TGTGCCAGCTGGCTTTCTATGGGGGGACGAGAGACCCAGTACTTC.

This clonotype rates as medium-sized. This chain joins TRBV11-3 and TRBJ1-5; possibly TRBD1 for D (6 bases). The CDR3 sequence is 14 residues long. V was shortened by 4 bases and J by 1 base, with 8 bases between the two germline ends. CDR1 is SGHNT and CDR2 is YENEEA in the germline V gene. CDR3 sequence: CASSSTGSNQPQHF. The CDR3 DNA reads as TGTGCCAGCAGCTCAACAGGGAGCAATCAGCCCCAGCATTTT.

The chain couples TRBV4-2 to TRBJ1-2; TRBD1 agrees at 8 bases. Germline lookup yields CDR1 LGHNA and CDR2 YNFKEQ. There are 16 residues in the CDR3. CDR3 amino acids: CGSSQEGGQAGYGYTF. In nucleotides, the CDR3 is TGTGGCAGTAGCCAAGAGGGGGGACAGGCGGGCTATGGCTACACCTTC.

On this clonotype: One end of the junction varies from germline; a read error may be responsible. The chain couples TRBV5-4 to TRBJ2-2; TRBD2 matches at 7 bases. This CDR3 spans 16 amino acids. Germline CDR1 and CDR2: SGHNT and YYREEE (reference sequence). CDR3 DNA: TGTGCCAGCAGACTATCGGGACTATCGAAGACCGGGGAGCTGTTTTTT. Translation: CASRLSGLSKTGELFF.

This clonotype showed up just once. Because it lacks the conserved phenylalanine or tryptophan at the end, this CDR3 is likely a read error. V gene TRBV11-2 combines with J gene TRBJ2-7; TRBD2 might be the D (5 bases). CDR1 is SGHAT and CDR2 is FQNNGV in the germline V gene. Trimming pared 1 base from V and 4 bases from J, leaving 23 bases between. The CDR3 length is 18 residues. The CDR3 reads CASSLAAVRRTEAYEQYL. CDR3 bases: TGTGCCAGCAGCTTAGCCGCCGTTCGTAGGACTGAGGCTTACGAGCAGTACCTC.

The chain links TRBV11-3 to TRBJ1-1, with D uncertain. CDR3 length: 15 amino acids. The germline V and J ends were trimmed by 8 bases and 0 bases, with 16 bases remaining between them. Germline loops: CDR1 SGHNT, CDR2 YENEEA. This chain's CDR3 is CASCSYYTVNTEAFF. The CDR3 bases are TGTGCCAGCTGTTCCTACTATACGGTGAACACTGAAGCTTTCTTT.